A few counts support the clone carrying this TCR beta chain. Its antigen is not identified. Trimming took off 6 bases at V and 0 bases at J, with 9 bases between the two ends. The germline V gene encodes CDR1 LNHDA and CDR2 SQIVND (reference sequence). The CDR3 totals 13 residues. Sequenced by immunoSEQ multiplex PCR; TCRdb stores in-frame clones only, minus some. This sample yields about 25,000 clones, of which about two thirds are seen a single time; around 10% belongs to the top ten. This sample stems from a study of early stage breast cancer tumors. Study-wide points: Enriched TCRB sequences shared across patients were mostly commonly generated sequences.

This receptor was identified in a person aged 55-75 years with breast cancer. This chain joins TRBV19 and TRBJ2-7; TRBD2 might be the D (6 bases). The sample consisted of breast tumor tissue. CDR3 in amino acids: CASRAGNSYEQYF. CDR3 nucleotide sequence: TGTGCCAGTAGGGCGGGAAACTCCTACGAGCAGTACTTC.